This T cell receptor (beta chain) was captured by sequencing in a study of blood T cell repertoires in COVID-19. Per the original data handling: Quantification of nucleated cells was approximated via reference gene primer amplification. Profiled with immunoSEQ multiplex PCR; TCRdb holds only in-frame clones, not every one. Clone size and V and J calls were adopted from that table, with D and trimming inferred from the DNA. The sample contains a few hundred thousand clones, about 88% of which appear only once. Germline CDR1 and CDR2: MNHEY and SMNVEV (reference sequence). V was trimmed by 10 bases and J by 6 bases, leaving 28 bases between them. The CDR3 length is 18 residues.

The sample was peripheral blood. The clonotype was recovered from a woman between 65 and 79 years old with COVID-19, enrolled during active disease. The chain recombines TRBV27 with TRBJ1-6; D gene uncertain. DNA of the CDR3: TGTGCCACCCCCAAAGGGTATCGGGGAAAGTTGCCTAATTCACCCCTCCACTTT. This sequence encodes CATPKGYRGKLPNSPLHF.